A single sample gave rise to the 31 T cell receptor beta chains below, sequenced in a study of shared clonotypes between healthy human individuals. The data were produced by immunoSEQ multiplex PCR, yet TCRdb's version contains in-frame clones alone and is incomplete. The sample yields a few million clones, roughly 93% seen once. The sample taken for sequencing was naive CD4+ T cells from PBMCs. Subset specified: CD45RA+ positively selected. These receptors came from a man between 18 and 35 years old in good health. Some clones in this sample may be carry-over from other donors' samples.

V gene TRBV5-6 combines with J gene TRBJ2-5; D is possibly TRBD1 (5 bases). Germline V gene data show CDR1 as SGHDT and CDR2 as YYEEEE. The CDR3 sequence is 18 residues long. The V and J ends lost 1 base and 3 bases respectively, with 22 bases between them. The CDR3 loop reads CASSLFGANGALKETQYF. CDR3 DNA sequence: TGTGCCAGCAGCTTGTTTGGGGCGAATGGGGCCCTTAAAGAGACCCAGTACTTC.

This sequence joins TRBV28 and TRBJ2-7, with 9 bases lining up with TRBD1. The V gene's germline CDR1 is MDHEN and CDR2 SYDVKM. V gave up 6 bases and J gave up 5 bases; unmatched junction bases: 8. The CDR3 has 14 amino acids. CDR3 protein: CASRAWTGEDEQYF. The DNA for the CDR3 is TGTGCCAGCAGGGCTTGGACAGGGGAGGACGAGCAGTACTTC.

The rearrangement links TRBV28 to TRBJ1-5; 8 bases map to TRBD1. The length of the CDR3 is 19 residues. From germline, CDR1 is MDHEN and CDR2 SYDVKM. V shed 9 bases, J shed 5 bases, and the junction held 24 bases outside the gene matches. For the CDR3, the DNA is TGTGCCAGTAGTAGTGGACAGGGTGGACTCGGGGGAAGCTATCAGCCCCAGCATTTT. Translation gives CASSSGQGGLGGSYQPQHF.

The chain joins TRBV7-3 to TRBJ1-1, with no clear D. The V end was cut by 0 bases, the J end by 7 bases, with 9 bases between. Germline V CDR1 and CDR2: SGHTA, FQGTGA. The CDR3 consists of 13 residues. The CDR3 here is CASSLTTGNEAFF. The CDR3 DNA sequence: TGTGCCAGCAGCTTAACTACGGGGAATGAAGCTTTCTTT.

This clone was observed once. CDR3 bases: TGTGCCAGCAGTTTAGGCGGTTCTCAGTACTTC. It codes for CASSLGGSQYF. The rearrangement uses TRBV28 and TRBJ2-7; D ambiguous. The V end lost 2 bases, the J end lost 10 bases, and 9 bases lay between the germline ends. There are 11 residues in the CDR3. The germline V gene encodes CDR1 MDHEN and CDR2 SYDVKM. Combining the CDR3 with reference TRBV28 and TRBJ2-7 gives the whole variable domain DVKVTQSSRYLVKRTGEKVFLECVQDMDHENMFWYRQDPGLGLRLIYFSYDVKMKEKGDIPEGYSVSREKKERFSLILESASTNQTSMYLCASSLGGSQYFGPGTRLTVT.

The rearrangement links TRBV6-5 to TRBJ1-1; D is unresolved. Per germline, CDR1 MNHEY and CDR2 SVGAGI. CDR3 size: 14 residues. The V and J ends lost 6 bases and 1 base respectively, with 12 bases between them. CDR3 amino acids: CASSRDTENTEAFF. The CDR3 coding sequence is TGTGCCAGCAGCCGAGACACAGAGAACACTGAAGCTTTCTTT.

This rearrangement joins TRBV9 to TRBJ2-1; 7 nucleotides match TRBD2. Germline V gene lookup returns CDR1 SGDLS and CDR2 YYNGEE. J gave up 6 bases and V 7 bases, and 7 bases lay outside the gene matches. The CDR3 spans 13 residues. The CDR3 bases are TGTGCCAGCGGGCTAGCGGCGTCCAATGAGCAGTTCTTC. As protein: CASGLAASNEQFF.

The chain uses TRBV18 and TRBJ2-3; 7 nucleotides line up with TRBD1. The J segment lost 1 base and the V segment lost 6 bases, leaving 7 bases of the junction unmatched. Looked up from germline, CDR1 is KGHSH and CDR2 is LQKENI. The CDR3 runs to 15 residues. The CDR3 region is CASSYRGDGTDTQYF. The CDR3 bases are TGTGCCAGCTCGTACAGGGGTGATGGCACAGATACGCAGTATTTT.

This clone was seen once. The chain combines TRBV28 with TRBJ2-7; D assignment may be TRBD1 or TRBD2 (5 bases each). Germline CDR1 and CDR2: MDHEN and SYDVKM. V lost 4 bases, J lost 7 bases, and 20 bases lay in between. There are 15 residues in the CDR3. As DNA, the CDR3 is TGTGCCAGCAGTTCCCGAGCGTGGGGGTCGGGAGAGCAGTACTTC. Translation gives CASSSRAWGSGEQYF.

The chain links TRBV4-1 to TRBJ2-7; 7 nucleotides line up with TRBD1. Germline V gives CDR1 MGHRA, CDR2 YSYEKL. The CDR3 runs 15 residues. The V gene end was trimmed by 4 bases and the J gene end by 3 bases; junction bases not matched to a gene: 9. CDR3 coding DNA: TGCGCCAGCAGCCTAGGGGACAGAGCTTACTACGAGCAGTACTTC. This gives the protein CASSLGDRAYYEQYF.

This sequence joins TRBV28 and TRBJ1-1; 10 bases match TRBD1. The CDR3 extends over 15 amino acids. V was pared by 3 bases and J by 4 bases, with 5 bases of the junction left unmatched. Per the germline V gene, CDR1 is MDHEN and CDR2 is SYDVKM. The CDR3 spells CASSFWTGGGTEAFF. The CDR3 nucleotides are TGTGCCAGCAGTTTCTGGACAGGGGGAGGCACTGAAGCTTTCTTT. Together with reference TRBV28 and TRBJ1-1, the CDR3 gives the full variable domain: DVKVTQSSRYLVKRTGEKVFLECVQDMDHENMFWYRQDPGLGLRLIYFSYDVKMKEKGDIPEGYSVSREKKERFSLILESASTNQTSMYLCASSFWTGGGTEAFFGQGTRLTVV.

V gene TRBV7-9 combines with J gene TRBJ2-3, with D perhaps TRBD2 (5 bases). Trimming cost V 4 bases and J 6 bases, with 17 bases left between them. The length of the CDR3 is 15 residues. The germline V gene has CDR1 SEHNR and CDR2 FQNEAQ (reference sequence). The CDR3 here is CASSSLLPRGDTQYF. CDR3 coding DNA: TGTGCCAGCAGCTCATTGCTCCCCCGAGGGGATACGCAGTATTTT. Filled out from reference TRBV7-9 and TRBJ2-3, the complete variable domain reads DTGVSQNPRHKITKRGQNVTFRCDPISEHNRLYWYRQTLGQGPEFLTYFQNEAQLEKSRLLSDRFSAERPKGSFSTLEIQRTEQGDSAMYLCASSSLLPRGDTQYFGPGTRLTVL.

This chain uses TRBV5-6 with TRBJ1-6, with unresolved D. Trimming took 0 bases from V and 5 from J, leaving 6 bases between them. CDR1 is SGHDT, CDR2 YYEEEE, per germline. The CDR3 is made up of 14 amino acids. Here the CDR3 reads CASSLVPDNSPLHF. The CDR3, as DNA: TGTGCCAGCAGCTTGGTCCCCGATAATTCACCCCTCCACTTT.

The chain joins TRBV4-3 to TRBJ1-1; 9 bases align to TRBD1. The trim removed 0 bases at V and 4 bases at J, leaving 9 bases unmatched. Germline assignment: CDR1 LGHNA and CDR2 YSLEER. The CDR3 runs to 17 residues. DNA for the CDR3: TGCGCCAGCAGCCAAGAACTGGGGACGACAGGGGGCACTGAAGCTTTCTTT. Its protein is CASSQELGTTGGTEAFF.

This chain's CDR3 is CASSLAGGPGVNEQYF. In DNA form, the CDR3 reads TGTGCCAGCAGTTTAGCGGGAGGGCCTGGAGTGAACGAGCAGTACTTC. This chain connects TRBV27 to TRBJ2-7; the match to TRBD2 covers 9 bases. The CDR3 runs 16 residues. Trimming at V came to 2 bases and at J to 5 bases, leaving 10 bases not matched to a gene. Germline CDR1 MNHEY, CDR2 SMNVEV (reference sequence).

The genes are TRBV9 and TRBJ2-2, with 9 bases aligning to TRBD2. This CDR3 region has 15 residues. Per germline, CDR1 SGDLS and CDR2 YYNGEE. The V and J ends lost 0 bases and 7 bases, in that order; junction bases with no gene match: 4. CDR3 DNA: TGTGCCAGCAGCGTAGCGGGGACTAGCAGCGGGGAGCTGTTTTTT. This encodes CASSVAGTSSGELFF.

The chain joins TRBV6-5 to TRBJ2-2, with TRBD2 matching 9 bases. Trimming removed 8 bases from V and 5 bases from J; junction bases left unmatched: 9. The CDR3 sequence is 15 residues long. CDR1 MNHEY and CDR2 SVGAGI come from the germline V gene. The CDR3 DNA sequence: TGTGCCAGCCGCCCTGGCGGGAGGGGAACCGGGGAGCTGTTTTTT. Translated: CASRPGGRGTGELFF.

This chain joins TRBV11-2 and TRBJ1-1, with unresolved D. The CDR3 spans 13 residues. Trimming took off 3 bases at V and 4 bases at J, with 9 bases between the two ends. Germline assignment: CDR1 SGHAT and CDR2 FQNNGV. In DNA, the CDR3 is TGTGCCAGCAGCTTTTATCATACCACTGAAGCTTTCTTT. Translation gives CASSFYHTTEAFF. The full variable domain, completed using reference TRBV11-2 and TRBJ1-1, is EAGVAQSPRYKIIEKRQSVAFWCNPISGHATLYWYQQILGQGPKLLIQFQNNGVVDDSQLPKDRFSAERLKGVDSTLKIQPAKLEDSAVYLCASSFYHTTEAFFGQGTRLTVV.

The chain uses TRBV18 and TRBJ2-1; D ambiguous. Looked up from germline, CDR1 is KGHSH and CDR2 is LQKENI. Trimming took 6 bases from V and 7 from J, leaving 13 bases between them. The CDR3 runs to 13 residues. This CDR3 reads CASSKLNENEQFF. The CDR3 region has the DNA TGTGCCAGCTCCAAGTTAAACGAGAATGAGCAGTTCTTC.

The chain recombines TRBV30 with TRBJ2-7; 8 bases are a match to TRBD1. Losses at the gene ends were 1 base for V and 5 bases for J; bases not matched to a gene: 13. The CDR3 runs to 16 residues. Germline V gene sequence: CDR1 GTSNPN, CDR2 SVGIG (reference sequence). CDR3: CAWSGTGQGRGDEQYF. CDR3 bases: TGTGCCTGGAGTGGCACAGGACAGGGTAGGGGGGACGAGCAGTACTTC.

The V and J genes are TRBV27 and TRBJ2-1; D is unresolved. The CDR3 sequence is 13 residues long. The germline gives CDR1 MNHEY, CDR2 SMNVEV (reference sequence). V gave up 2 bases and J gave up 8 bases, with 10 bases separating them. CDR3 bases: TGTGCCAGCAGTTTAAGCGTGCTATATGAGCAGTTCTTC. It is translated as CASSLSVLYEQFF.

The chain links TRBV14 to TRBJ2-3; TRBD1 agrees at 10 bases. CDR1 and CDR2 from the germline V gene are SGHDN and FVKESK. This CDR3 comprises 15 residues. The trim removed 4 bases at V and 5 bases at J, leaving 6 bases unmatched. CDR3 DNA: TGTGCCAGCAGCCGTTGGACAGGGGGAGAAGATACGCAGTATTTT. This sequence encodes CASSRWTGGEDTQYF.

V is TRBV14 and J is TRBJ1-5; tentatively, D is TRBD1 (6 bases). Trimming took off 2 bases at V and 5 bases at J, with 13 bases between the two ends. The CDR3 covers 15 residues. Per the germline V gene, CDR1 is SGHDN and CDR2 is FVKESK. The CDR3 sequence is CASSQMGGGHQPQHF. CDR3 in DNA: TGTGCCAGCAGCCAAATGGGAGGGGGGCATCAGCCCCAGCATTTT.

The chain joins TRBV29-1 to TRBJ2-3; D perhaps matches TRBD2 (6 bases). Germline values: CDR1 SQVTM, CDR2 ANQGSEA. V was shortened by 4 bases and J by 4 bases, with 9 bases between the two germline ends. The CDR3 is 12 residues long. The CDR3 sequence is CSVGGEPDTQYF. For the CDR3, the DNA is TGCAGCGTTGGGGGGGAGCCAGATACGCAGTATTTT.

The chain couples TRBV29-1 to TRBJ2-3; the D gene could be TRBD1 or TRBD2 (6 bases each). Germline CDR1 and CDR2: SQVTM and ANQGSEA. The CDR3 runs 15 residues. Trimming cost V 7 bases and J 2 bases, with 19 bases left between them. For the CDR3, the DNA is TGCAGCGGGGGGGCATACAGGCCTCCCACAGATACGCAGTATTTT. Translating it yields CSGGAYRPPTDTQYF.

DNA of the CDR3: TGTGCCAGCAGCCGATCCGGGACACGGGGTCCCTACGAGCAGTACTTC. Translated, it gives CASSRSGTRGPYEQYF. V and J are TRBV27 and TRBJ2-7; the D gene is possibly TRBD1 (6 bases). This CDR3 has 16 residues. Germline values: CDR1 MNHEY, CDR2 SMNVEV (reference sequence). V lost 6 bases to trimming and J lost 2 bases, with 20 bases between them.

V and J are TRBV6-5 and TRBJ2-1; D may be TRBD2 (6 bases). CDR1 and CDR2 from the germline V gene are MNHEY and SVGAGI. The CDR3 is 14 residues long. With 8 bases removed from V and 3 bases from J, the gap between germline ends came to 14 bases. The CDR3 DNA is TGTGCCAGCGGTCGAAAGGACTACTACAATGAGCAGTTCTTC. Its protein product is CASGRKDYYNEQFF.

This chain connects TRBV15 to TRBJ1-1, with unresolved D. With 5 bases removed from V and 1 base from J, the gap between germline ends came to 11 bases. Germline loops: CDR1 LNHNV, CDR2 YYDKDF (reference sequence). The length of the CDR3 is 14 residues. The CDR3 region has the DNA TGTGCCACCAGCCCCGGATTTCGGAACACTGAAGCTTTCTTT. It yields the protein CATSPGFRNTEAFF.

Comment on this clone: This sample also contains other DNA sequences that code for the same CDR3. The chain carries TRBV19 and TRBJ2-7; TRBD1 aligns across 10 bases. The CDR3 runs to 15 residues. J lost 2 bases, V lost 4 bases, and 5 bases had no gene match. Germline loops: CDR1 LNHDA, CDR2 SQIVND (reference sequence). CDR3 amino acids: CASSNPGTGAYEQYF. The CDR3 coding sequence is TGTGCCAGTAGTAATCCCGGGACAGGGGCCTACGAGCAGTACTTC.

The rearrangement joins TRBV5-4 to TRBJ2-5, with 7 bases that match TRBD1. V trimming: 4 bases; J trimming: 0 bases; junction bases outside the gene matches: 6. CDR3 length equals 15 residues. Germline-derived CDR1 and CDR2 are SGHNT and YYREEE (reference sequence). CDR3 residues: CASSQTGTDQETQYF. The CDR3 DNA sequence: TGTGCCAGCAGCCAAACCGGGACAGACCAAGAGACCCAGTACTTC.

The chain joins TRBV6-5 to TRBJ2-2, with 7 bases matching TRBD1. The length of the CDR3 is 14 residues. Trimming cost V 7 bases and J 4 bases; bases outside gene matches: 6. Germline-derived CDR1 and CDR2 are MNHEY and SVGAGI. As DNA, the CDR3 is TGTGCCAGCAAGGTGACAGGGTCCACCGGGGAGCTGTTTTTT. Translating gives CASKVTGSTGELFF.